Shown below are 28 T cell receptor beta chains from a single sample sequenced in a study of blood T cell repertoires in COVID-19. The method was immunoSEQ multiplex PCR; TCRdb's version includes in-frame clones alone and lacks a portion of them. Here the sample spans 130,000 to 150,000 clones, 75% to 90% being singletons. Input material: peripheral blood. These receptors were taken from a woman aged 55-70 years with COVID-19, enrolled during active disease.

The chain joins TRBV18 to TRBJ1-1, with D possibly TRBD1 on 5 matching bases. Trimming left V 3 bases short and J 0 bases short, with 20 bases between. Germline CDR1 and CDR2: KGHSH and LQKENI. The CDR3 is 18 residues long. In nucleotides, the CDR3 is TGTGCCAGCTCACCCCTCGGGAGGTTAGGGGTATTGAACACTGAAGCTTTCTTT. Its translation: CASSPLGRLGVLNTEAFF.

The sample holds one count of this clone. The chain employs TRBV7-3 and TRBJ2-3; D unclear. The CDR3 is made up of 15 amino acids. The V end lost 2 bases, the J end lost 2 bases, and 11 bases lay between the germline ends. CDR1 is SGHTA and CDR2 is FQGTGA in the germline V gene. The CDR3 coding sequence is TGTGCCAGCAGCTTATTGGCCAGAAACACAGATACGCAGTATTTT. The encoded protein is CASSLLARNTDTQYF.

This clone was picked up many times. The rearrangement links TRBV6-2 or TRBV6-3 to TRBJ1-1; TRBD1 matches at 9 bases. The CDR3 loop spans 15 amino acids. Germline lookup yields CDR1 MNHEY and CDR2 SVGEGT. J was trimmed by 5 bases and V by 6 bases; bases with no gene match: 10. The CDR3 bases are TGTGCCAGCAGCATTACCCCCGACAGGGGGACTGAAGCTTTCTTT. Its protein product is CASSITPDRGTEAFF.

The chain combines TRBV6-4 with TRBJ2-4; 10 bases line up with TRBD2. The CDR3 consists of 13 residues. In germline, CDR1 is MRHNA, CDR2 SNTAGT. After removal of 4 bases from V and 8 bases from J, the junction contained 2 bases not matched to a gene. The CDR3 DNA is TGTGCCAGCAGTGTAGGGACTAGCGACATTCAGTACTTC. Translation: CASSVGTSDIQYF.

The chain employs TRBV19 and TRBJ2-3; possibly TRBD2 for D (5 bases). Germline loops: CDR1 LNHDA, CDR2 SQIVND (reference sequence). Deletions cut 5 bases from V and 2 bases from J, with 20 bases between. This CDR3 has 17 residues. This CDR3 is CASSQSRGIEATDTQYF. As DNA, the CDR3 is TGTGCCAGTAGTCAAAGCCGGGGAATCGAGGCCACAGATACGCAGTATTTT. Full variable domain (remainder filled in from reference TRBV19 and TRBJ2-3): DGGITQSPKYLFRKEGQNVTLSCEQNLNHDAMYWYRQDPGQGLRLIYYSQIVNDFQKGDIAEGYSVSREKKESFPLTVTSAQKNPTAFYLCASSQSRGIEATDTQYFGPGTRLTVL.

J is TRBJ2-1 and V is TRBV5-1; a weak D match, TRBD2 (5 bases). Germline-derived CDR1 and CDR2 are SGHRS and YFSETQ. V lost 4 bases and J lost 2, with 10 bases in between. The length of the CDR3 is 14 residues. The chain's CDR3 is CASSPAGAYNEQFF. In DNA form, the CDR3 reads TGCGCCAGCAGCCCCGCCGGGGCCTACAATGAGCAGTTCTTC.

The chain joins TRBV10-3 to TRBJ2-1; 9 nucleotides align to TRBD2. J gave up 6 bases and V 0 bases, and 9 bases lay outside the gene matches. Germline V lookup: CDR1 ENHRY, CDR2 SYGVKD. This CDR3 comprises 17 residues. In DNA, the CDR3 is TGTGCCATCAGTGAGTCGAGGCTAGCGGGAACCTCCAATGAGCAGTTCTTC. Its translation is CAISESRLAGTSNEQFF.

This clone was seen only a few times. The genes are TRBV7-9 and TRBJ2-1; D is ambiguous. Germline CDR1 SEHNR, CDR2 FQNEAQ (reference sequence). The V gene lost 0 bases and the J gene lost 0 bases, with 15 bases spanning the gap. The CDR3 length is 18 residues. CDR3 DNA: TGTGCCAGCAGCTTAGCCTGGCAGGCTTTGAGCTCCTACAATGAGCAGTTCTTC. This codes for CASSLAWQALSSYNEQFF.

This chain joins TRBV14 and TRBJ1-2; no definite D call. Germline lookup yields CDR1 SGHDN and CDR2 FVKESK. This CDR3 is built from 14 residues. Trimming left V 1 base short and J 8 bases short, with 14 bases between. As DNA, the CDR3 is TGTGCCAGCAGCCAAGGGCGATGGGAGAAGGGCTACACCTTC. Its translation: CASSQGRWEKGYTF.

The rearrangement uses TRBV7-3 and TRBJ2-1; TRBD2 matches 14 bases. In germline, CDR1 is SGHTA, CDR2 FQGTGA. Germline trimming cut 5 bases from V and 4 bases from J; bases unmatched to any gene: 4. The CDR3 is 16 amino acids. The CDR3 DNA follows: TGTGCCAGCAGCCCCCGGACTAGCGGGGGGTACAATGAGCAGTTCTTC. As protein: CASSPRTSGGYNEQFF.

In its sample, this clone was seen many times. This chain joins TRBV27 and TRBJ1-2, with D possibly matching TRBD1 (5 bases). The CDR3 has 15 amino acids. From germline, CDR1 is MNHEY and CDR2 SMNVEV (reference sequence). V shed 0 bases and J shed 2 bases, with 10 bases lying between them. The CDR3 DNA follows: TGTGCCAGCAGTTTATCGTCAGGGCCAAACTATGGCTACACCTTC. Its protein is CASSLSSGPNYGYTF.

V usage is TRBV10-2 and J usage is TRBJ2-7, with 7 positions matching TRBD1. This CDR3 contains 12 residues. Germline V lookup: CDR1 WSHSY, CDR2 SAAADI. Trimming removed 6 bases from V and 6 bases from J; junction bases left unmatched: 5. DNA of the CDR3: TGCGCCAGCAGCTCCGACAGGGTCGAGCAGTACTTC. Amino acids: CASSSDRVEQYF.

The DNA of the CDR3 is TGCAGCGTTGATGGGGGAGGACCCGAAGCTTTCTTT. Protein sequence: CSVDGGGPEAFF. The chain couples TRBV29-1 to TRBJ1-1, with TRBD1 as a possible D gene (5 bases). Germline-derived CDR1 and CDR2 are SQVTM and ANQGSEA. This CDR3 region has 12 residues. V was pared by 3 bases and J by 8 bases, with 13 bases between.

The chain couples TRBV10-3 to TRBJ2-4, with D unclear. Deletions cut 2 bases from V and 0 bases from J, with 11 bases between. Germline V CDR1 and CDR2: ENHRY, SYGVKD. This CDR3 is 16 amino acids long. The CDR3 DNA sequence: TGTGCCATCAGTGAGGTAGCAGAAGGAGCCAAAAACATTCAGTACTTC. The encoded protein is CAISEVAEGAKNIQYF.

This clone has more than one count but fewer than ten. The chain employs TRBV5-4 and TRBJ1-2; D is unclear. This CDR3 spans 17 amino acids. V was clipped by 4 bases and J by 4 bases, with 23 bases between them. Germline CDR1 and CDR2: SGHNT and YYREEE (reference sequence). CDR3 nucleotides: TGTGCCAGCAGCGAACCAACTGGACTTAGCCTGGTCTATGGCTACACCTTC. Translation: CASSEPTGLSLVYGYTF.

The V call is TRBV7-8, the J call TRBJ1-4, with D maybe TRBD1 (6 bases). Looked up from germline, CDR1 is SGHVS and CDR2 is FQNEAQ. V was pared by 5 bases and J by 8 bases, with 18 bases between. The CDR3 length is 15 residues. The CDR3 protein is CASSLGTGGGEKLFF. The CDR3, as DNA: TGTGCCAGCAGCCTGGGAACTGGGGGCGGGGAAAAACTGTTTTTT.

J is TRBJ2-1 and V is TRBV3-1 (or the pseudogene TRBV3-2), with D hard to call. This CDR3 comprises 14 residues. CDR1 and CDR2 from the germline V gene are LGHDT and YNNKEL (reference sequence). V was trimmed by 0 bases and J by 6 bases, leaving 9 bases between them. The CDR3 is CASSQDLEINEQFF. The CDR3 region has the DNA TGTGCCAGCAGCCAAGATCTGGAGATCAATGAGCAGTTCTTC.

CDR3 coding DNA: TGTGCCAGCATCATCCGGTCCTCCTACGAGCAGTACTTC. Residues: CASIIRSSYEQYF. The chain joins TRBV6-5 to TRBJ2-7; D gene ambiguous. Deletions cut 7 bases from V and 0 bases from J, with 10 bases between. This CDR3 region has 13 residues. The V gene's germline CDR1 is MNHEY and CDR2 SVGAGI.

V gene TRBV6-5 combines with J gene TRBJ1-3; tentative D call: TRBD1 (5 bases). CDR1 MNHEY and CDR2 SVGAGI come from the germline V gene. V dropped 2 bases and J dropped 4 bases, with 12 bases sitting between them. The CDR3 extends over 15 amino acids. The CDR3 is CASSYGGEHGNTIYF. DNA of the CDR3: TGTGCCAGCAGTTACGGGGGGGAGCACGGAAACACCATATATTTT.

This chain connects TRBV4-1 to TRBJ1-2; TRBD1 matches at 7 bases. The V segment lost 0 bases and the J segment 7 bases; nucleotides outside the gene matches: 8. Germline V lookup: CDR1 MGHRA, CDR2 YSYEKL. This CDR3 is 15 amino acids long. CDR3 region: CASSQDAVTGIGYTF. Here the CDR3 DNA reads TGCGCCAGCAGCCAAGATGCTGTGACAGGGATTGGCTACACCTTC.

The chain has TRBV5-4 and TRBJ2-1, with 7 nucleotides matching TRBD1. J lost 3 bases, V lost 2 bases, and 8 bases had no gene match. Germline CDR1 SGHNT, CDR2 YYREEE (reference sequence). CDR3 length equals 16 residues. CDR3 amino acids: CASSLSRDSIYNEQFF. In DNA form, the CDR3 reads TGTGCCAGCAGCTTATCGAGGGACAGCATCTACAATGAGCAGTTCTTC.

This clone showed up just a few times. This chain links TRBV24-1 with TRBJ1-5, with 7 bases that match TRBD1. The CDR3 spans 18 residues. Germline assignment: CDR1 KGHDR and CDR2 SFDVKD. The CDR3 DNA follows: TGTGACATCCGAGAACGGTTATTCGAAAAGGGGGCCACTCAGCCCCAGCATTTT. Protein product: CDIRERLFEKGATQPQHF.

The rearrangement uses TRBV20-1 and TRBJ1-2; 7 bases line up with TRBD1. This CDR3 contains 14 residues. The V segment lost 3 bases and the J segment 0 bases; nucleotides outside the gene matches: 4. In germline, CDR1 is DFQATT, CDR2 SNEGSKA (reference sequence). CDR3 sequence reads: CSASEGAANYGYTF. The CDR3 DNA reads as TGCAGTGCTAGTGAGGGGGCGGCTAACTATGGCTACACCTTC.

This chain connects TRBV12-3 or TRBV12-4 to TRBJ2-7; D might be TRBD1 (6 bases). Trimming left V 6 bases short and J 7 bases short, with 10 bases between. The CDR3 spans 11 residues. CDR3 sequence reads: CASSRGREQYF. Here the CDR3 DNA reads TGTGCCAGCAGCAGGGGAAGGGAGCAGTACTTC.

The count of this clone is one. The chain recombines TRBV30 with TRBJ2-3; 12 nucleotides match TRBD2. The CDR3 covers 17 residues. The V gene end was trimmed by 0 bases and the J gene end by 5 bases; junction bases not matched to a gene: 9. Germline V gene lookup returns CDR1 GTSNPN and CDR2 SVGIG (reference sequence). The CDR3 nucleotides are TGTGCCTGGAGTGTGGGACTAGCGGGCCAAAGGGGAGATACGCAGTATTTT. Protein sequence: CAWSVGLAGQRGDTQYF.

V is TRBV9 and J is TRBJ2-1; TRBD2 might be the D (7 bases). CDR1 is SGDLS, CDR2 YYNGEE, per germline. This CDR3 comprises 15 residues. V dropped 4 bases and J dropped 7 bases, with 18 bases sitting between them. DNA for the CDR3: TGTGCCAGCAGCCCCGGGGGGCGGGTGCGGAATGAGCAGTTCTTC. Its protein is CASSPGGRVRNEQFF. The whole variable domain, remainder taken from reference TRBV9 and TRBJ2-1, is DSGVTQTPKHLITATGQRVTLRCSPRSGDLSVYWYQQSLDQGLQFLIQYYNGEERAKGNILERFSAQQFPDLHSELNLSSLELGDSALYFCASSPGGRVRNEQFFGPGTRLTVL.

The table lists this clone with a few counts. The chain links TRBV7-9 to TRBJ2-1; 8 nucleotides align to TRBD1. The CDR3 covers 15 residues. J lost 4 bases, V lost 5 bases, and 7 bases had no gene match. Germline V gene data show CDR1 as SEHNR and CDR2 as FQNEAQ (reference sequence). The CDR3 here is CASSKGTGSYNEQFF. The CDR3 region has the DNA TGTGCCAGCAGCAAAGGGACAGGATCTTACAATGAGCAGTTCTTC.

This clone was counted once. This chain joins TRBV7-9 and TRBJ1-3; 8 bases align to TRBD1. The germline gives CDR1 SEHNR, CDR2 FQNEAQ (reference sequence). This CDR3 spans 14 amino acids. Trimming at V came to 1 base and at J to 8 bases, leaving 4 bases not matched to a gene. The CDR3 DNA is TGTGCCAGCAGCTTAGGACCGGGACAGGACACCATATATTTT. Translating gives CASSLGPGQDTIYF.